A single sample is the source of the 15 T cell receptor beta chains below, sequenced in a study of blood T cell repertoires in COVID-19. Produced via immunoSEQ multiplex PCR; TCRdb's table is partial and in-frame only. This table has under 200,000 clones, approximately 85% appearing once. Sequenced input: peripheral blood. The receptors shown here come from a woman of 80 years or more with acute or convalescent COVID-19.

V is TRBV28 and J is TRBJ2-1; 8 bases align to TRBD2. The germline CDR1 and CDR2 sequences are MDHEN and SYDVKM. This CDR3 comprises 16 residues. J lost 2 bases, V lost 1 base, and 4 bases had no gene match. CDR3 nucleotides: TGTGCCAGCAGTTTATACGCGGGGGGAGCCTACAATGAGCAGTTCTTC. Translating it yields CASSLYAGGAYNEQFF.

This chain connects TRBV6-5 to TRBJ2-7; D unclear. The CDR3 loop spans 15 amino acids. Trimming cost V 6 bases and J 0 bases, with 15 bases left between them. The V gene's germline CDR1 is MNHEY and CDR2 SVGAGI. In DNA form, the CDR3 reads TGTGCCAGCAGCGGAACAGTGCTTAGCTCCTACGAGCAGTACTTC. Its protein is CASSGTVLSSYEQYF.

This clone was picked up a small number of times. The genes are TRBV19 and TRBJ1-5, with TRBD1 identical over 8 bases. The germline V gene has CDR1 LNHDA and CDR2 SQIVND (reference sequence). CDR3 length equals 14 residues. V was clipped by 5 bases and J by 7 bases; unmatched bases: 7. CDR3 sequence reads: CASSSDREGQPQHF. The CDR3 nucleotides read TGTGCCAGTAGTTCGGACAGGGAGGGCCAGCCCCAGCATTTT.

V usage is TRBV21-1 and J usage is TRBJ2-3; the tabulated D call, TRBD2, remains unverified against the DNA. TRBV21-1 is flagged as a pseudogene. This CDR3 comprises 17 residues. The CDR3 is CASSKAIAGTNTDTQYF. The CDR3 bases are TGTGCCAGCAGTAAGGCAATAGCGGGAACTAACACAGATACGCAGTATTTT.

There are a few counts of this clone. The rearrangement uses TRBV29-1 and TRBJ2-1, with TRBD2 matching over 10 bases. Per the germline V gene, CDR1 is SQVTM and CDR2 is ANQGSEA. The CDR3 contains 16 residues. V dropped 1 base and J dropped 3; count of bases not matched to a gene: 6. The CDR3 sequence is CSVEGLAGELYNEQFF. In DNA form, the CDR3 reads TGCAGCGTTGAAGGGCTAGCGGGAGAGCTCTACAATGAGCAGTTCTTC.

V and J are TRBV27 and TRBJ2-4; D may be TRBD2 (5 bases). CDR1 and CDR2 from the germline V gene are MNHEY and SMNVEV (reference sequence). Trimming left V 3 bases short and J 0 bases short, with 18 bases between. The CDR3 has 18 amino acids. CDR3 residues: CASSFPSPVYGAKNIQYF. The CDR3 DNA reads as TGTGCCAGCAGTTTCCCTAGCCCCGTATATGGAGCCAAAAACATTCAGTACTTC.

The gene calls are TRBV2 and TRBJ1-5; D may be TRBD1 (5 bases). With 4 bases removed from V and 7 bases from J, the gap between germline ends came to 14 bases. This CDR3 has 14 amino acids. Germline V gene lookup returns CDR1 SNHLY and CDR2 FYNNEI. The CDR3: CASSVSGVGQPQHF. In nucleotides, the CDR3 is TGTGCCAGCAGTGTTTCGGGGGTAGGGCAGCCCCAGCATTTT. Full variable domain (remainder filled in from reference TRBV2 and TRBJ1-5): EPEVTQTPSHQVTQMGQEVILRCVPISNHLYFYWYRQILGQKVEFLVSFYNNEISEKSEIFDDQFSVERPDGSNFTLKIRSTKLEDSAMYFCASSVSGVGQPQHFGDGTRLSIL.

This clone was found once. The chain combines TRBV27 with TRBJ2-2; 9 nucleotides match TRBD1. Germline CDR1 is MNHEY and CDR2 is SMNVEV (reference sequence). V lost 6 bases to trimming and J lost 5 bases; unmatched junction nucleotides: 4. This CDR3 is 14 amino acids long. DNA of the CDR3: TGTGCCAGCAGGAGGGACAGGGAGACCGGGGAGCTGTTTTTT. Its protein is CASRRDRETGELFF.

This chain links TRBV10-1 with TRBJ2-7, with TRBD2 matching 8 bases. The V gene's germline CDR1 is WNHNN and CDR2 SYGVQD (reference sequence). J was trimmed by 4 bases and V by 0 bases; bases with no gene match: 17. This CDR3 has 19 amino acids. Here the CDR3 DNA reads TGCGCCAGCAGTGAGTCCGCTTCGGGGGGAGCGGGAGTTCGGTACGAGCAGTACTTC. Residues: CASSESASGGAGVRYEQYF.

The chain links TRBV29-1 to TRBJ1-3; D is undetermined. Between the trimmed V and J ends, which lost 3 bases and 0 bases, there was a span of 9 bases. Germline V gene sequence: CDR1 SQVTM, CDR2 ANQGSEA. The CDR3 contains 14 residues. The CDR3 spells CSVEAPHSGNTIYF. CDR3 nucleotides: TGCAGCGTTGAGGCTCCCCACTCTGGAAACACCATATATTTT.

The chain combines TRBV7-2 with TRBJ1-5; 9 bases match TRBD1. The trim removed 7 bases at V and 1 base at J, leaving 14 bases unmatched. The CDR3 contains 18 residues. Germline assignment: CDR1 SGHTA and CDR2 FQGNSA. Here the CDR3 reads CASNQFGTGRRSNQPQHF. CDR3 bases: TGTGCCAGCAACCAATTCGGGACAGGGAGACGCAGCAATCAGCCCCAGCATTTT.

The chain couples TRBV29-1 to TRBJ2-7, with 10 bases aligning to TRBD1. V trimming: 7 bases; J trimming: 0 bases; junction bases outside the gene matches: 6. Per the germline V gene, CDR1 is SQVTM and CDR2 is ANQGSEA. This CDR3 spans 14 amino acids. The CDR3 loop is CSAKDRGVSYEQYF. As DNA, the CDR3 is TGCAGCGCTAAGGACAGGGGGGTCTCCTACGAGCAGTACTTC.

The chain carries TRBV27 and TRBJ2-2; 10 bases are a match to TRBD2. Germline V gives CDR1 MNHEY, CDR2 SMNVEV (reference sequence). The V gene end was trimmed by 2 bases and the J gene end by 6 bases; junction bases not matched to a gene: 3. The CDR3 has 15 amino acids. The CDR3 nucleotides read TGTGCCAGCAGTTTACGCCTAGCGGGAGCCGGGGAGCTGTTTTTT. Protein product: CASSLRLAGAGELFF.

In regard to this clone: An end of the junction does not agree with germline; a read error may underlie this. The chain has TRBV7-2 and TRBJ1-4; D is unclear. CDR1 is SGHTA, CDR2 FQGNSA, per germline. The CDR3 is 12 amino acids. CDR3 sequence (DNA): TGTGCCAACAGCCGTCGAGCTGAAAAACTGTTTTTT. It codes for CANSRRAEKLFF.

J is TRBJ1-1 and V is TRBV18; D remains unclear. Germline lookup yields CDR1 KGHSH and CDR2 LQKENI. This CDR3 contains 13 residues. With 3 bases removed from V and 1 base from J, the gap between germline ends came to 6 bases. CDR3 loop: CASSPLPNTEAFF. The DNA for the CDR3 is TGTGCCAGCTCACCCCTCCCGAACACTGAAGCTTTCTTT.